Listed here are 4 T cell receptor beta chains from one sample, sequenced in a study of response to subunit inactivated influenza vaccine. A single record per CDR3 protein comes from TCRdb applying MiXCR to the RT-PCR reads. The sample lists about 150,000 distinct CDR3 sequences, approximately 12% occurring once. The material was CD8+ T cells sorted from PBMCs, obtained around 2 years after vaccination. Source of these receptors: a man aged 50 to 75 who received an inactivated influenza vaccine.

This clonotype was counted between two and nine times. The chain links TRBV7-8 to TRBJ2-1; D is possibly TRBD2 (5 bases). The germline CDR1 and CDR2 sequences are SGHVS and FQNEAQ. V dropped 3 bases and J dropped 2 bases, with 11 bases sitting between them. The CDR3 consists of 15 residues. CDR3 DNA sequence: TGTGCCAGCAGCTTTGCGGGCACTACCTACAATGAGCAGTTCTTC. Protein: CASSFAGTTYNEQFF.

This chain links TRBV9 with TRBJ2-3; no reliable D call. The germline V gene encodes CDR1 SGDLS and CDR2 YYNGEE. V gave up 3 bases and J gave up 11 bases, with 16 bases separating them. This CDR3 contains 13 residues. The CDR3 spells CASSAALRMGQYF. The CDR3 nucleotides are TGTGCCAGCAGCGCAGCCCTCCGAATGGGGCAGTATTTT.

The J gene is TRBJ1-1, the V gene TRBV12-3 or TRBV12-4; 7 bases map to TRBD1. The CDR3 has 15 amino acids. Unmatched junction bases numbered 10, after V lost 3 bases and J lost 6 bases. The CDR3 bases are TGTGCCAGCAGTTTTGGTCAGGGGGAACGGGCTGAAGCTTTCTTT. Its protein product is CASSFGQGERAEAFF.

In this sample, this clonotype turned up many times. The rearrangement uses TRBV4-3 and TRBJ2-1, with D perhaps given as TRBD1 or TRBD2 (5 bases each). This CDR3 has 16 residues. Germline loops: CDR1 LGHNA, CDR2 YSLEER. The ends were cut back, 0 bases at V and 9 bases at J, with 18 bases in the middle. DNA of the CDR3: TGCGCCAGCAGCCAAGAGGTCTGGGGCAGGGAGATTGAGCAGTTCTTC. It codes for CASSQEVWGREIEQFF.